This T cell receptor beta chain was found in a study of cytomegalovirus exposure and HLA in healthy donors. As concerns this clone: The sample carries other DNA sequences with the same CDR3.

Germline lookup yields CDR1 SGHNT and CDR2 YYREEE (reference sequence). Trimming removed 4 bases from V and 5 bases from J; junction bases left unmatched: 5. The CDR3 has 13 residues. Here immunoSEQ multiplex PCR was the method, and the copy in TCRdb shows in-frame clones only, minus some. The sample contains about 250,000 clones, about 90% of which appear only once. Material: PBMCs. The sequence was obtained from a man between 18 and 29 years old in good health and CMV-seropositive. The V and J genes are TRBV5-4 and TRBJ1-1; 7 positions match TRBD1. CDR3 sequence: CASSLSGGTEAFF. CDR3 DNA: TGTGCCAGCAGCCTATCAGGGGGAACTGAAGCTTTCTTT.